Below, 5 T cell receptor beta chains from the same sample are listed, as sequenced in a study of blood T cell repertoires in COVID-19. Assay used: immunoSEQ multiplex PCR; TCRdb lists only in-frame clones, some missing. The sample consists of fewer than 80,000 clones, around 90% of them appearing once. Specimen: peripheral blood. The receptors were sampled from a woman aged 80 or over with active or convalescent COVID-19.

This sequence joins TRBV10-1 and TRBJ1-1; 9 bases agree with TRBD1. The CDR3 extends over 17 amino acids. The V gene's germline CDR1 is WNHNN and CDR2 SYGVQD (reference sequence). J lost 0 bases, V lost 9 bases, and 14 bases had no gene match. CDR3 in DNA: TGCGCCAGGTGGGGGACAGGGAGTTTGTTGGTGAACACTGAAGCTTTCTTT. It translates to CARWGTGSLLVNTEAFF.

J is TRBJ1-1 and V is TRBV24-1; TRBD1 is a possible D gene (5 bases). The V and J ends lost 2 bases and 1 base respectively, with 10 bases between them. CDR1 is KGHDR, CDR2 SFDVKD, per germline. The CDR3 sequence is 15 residues long. This chain's CDR3 is CATSDSGGPNTEAFF. CDR3 bases: TGTGCCACCAGTGATTCGGGGGGTCCGAACACTGAAGCTTTCTTT.

This chain connects TRBV28 to TRBJ1-5; D is unclear. The V end lost 2 bases, the J end lost 9 bases, and 8 bases lay between the germline ends. The CDR3 is made up of 12 amino acids. CDR1 and CDR2 (germline): MDHEN, SYDVKM. CDR3 loop: CASSLVGLPQHF. In nucleotides, the CDR3 is TGTGCCAGCAGTTTAGTAGGACTGCCCCAGCATTTT.

The chain combines TRBV24-1 with TRBJ2-2; TRBD1 matches 8 bases. This CDR3 has 15 amino acids. Germline V CDR1 and CDR2: KGHDR, SFDVKD. V lost 5 bases, J lost 6 bases, and 7 bases stayed unmatched. CDR3: CATSAWTGRPGELFF. As DNA, the CDR3 is TGTGCCACCAGTGCCTGGACAGGGCGGCCCGGGGAGCTGTTTTTT.

This chain uses TRBV7-9 with TRBJ1-6; 9 nucleotides line up with TRBD1. The CDR3 is made up of 15 amino acids. Germline CDR1 is SEHNR and CDR2 is FQNEAQ (reference sequence). V was clipped by 2 bases and J by 9 bases; unmatched bases: 5. CDR3: CASSLPGTGSSPLHF. The DNA of the CDR3 is TGTGCCAGCAGCTTACCCGGGACAGGGAGTTCACCCCTCCACTTT.